The 3 T cell receptor beta chains below come from one sample, sequenced in a study of blood T cell repertoires in COVID-19. Libraries were prepared by immunoSEQ multiplex PCR; TCRdb keeps only in-frame clonotypes and omits some of them. Of approximately 250,000 clones listed, 88% were seen once; the top ten hold approximately 10%. Sequencing was done on a sample of peripheral blood. These receptors were taken from a woman in her seventies with COVID-19, enrolled during active disease.

CDR3 in DNA: TGTGCCAGCAGCTTAGACACAGGGGGCGCGCATGGCTACACCTTC. This translates into CASSLDTGGAHGYTF. This chain links TRBV7-9 with TRBJ1-2; the match to TRBD1 covers 9 bases. The V gene's germline CDR1 is SEHNR and CDR2 FQNEAQ (reference sequence). CDR3 length equals 15 residues. The V and J ends lost 1 base and 6 bases, in that order; junction bases with no gene match: 6.

This chain joins TRBV7-3 and TRBJ1-6; 10 nucleotides match TRBD1. Germline V gene sequence: CDR1 SGHTA, CDR2 FQGTGA. Trimming took 5 bases from V and 8 from J; bases not matched to a gene: 9. The CDR3 length is 16 residues. The CDR3 nucleotides read TGTGCCAGCAGCCTCTACCCTGGACAGGGGGATTCACCCCTCCACTTT. Its translation: CASSLYPGQGDSPLHF.

This chain uses TRBV5-4 with TRBJ2-1; 7 positions match TRBD2. V trimming: 6 bases; J trimming: 7 bases; junction bases outside the gene matches: 10. The CDR3 spans 14 residues. Germline lookup yields CDR1 SGHNT and CDR2 YYREEE (reference sequence). The CDR3 DNA follows: TGTGCCAGCACCCCGCGACTAGCCCGGAATGAGCAGTTCTTC. This codes for CASTPRLARNEQFF. Using reference TRBV5-4 and TRBJ2-1 for the parts outside the CDR3, the full variable domain is ETGVTQSPTHLIKTRGQQVTLRCSSQSGHNTVSWYQQALGQGPQFIFQYYREEENGRGNFPPRFSGLQFPNYSSELNVNALELDDSALYLCASTPRLARNEQFFGPGTRLTVL.